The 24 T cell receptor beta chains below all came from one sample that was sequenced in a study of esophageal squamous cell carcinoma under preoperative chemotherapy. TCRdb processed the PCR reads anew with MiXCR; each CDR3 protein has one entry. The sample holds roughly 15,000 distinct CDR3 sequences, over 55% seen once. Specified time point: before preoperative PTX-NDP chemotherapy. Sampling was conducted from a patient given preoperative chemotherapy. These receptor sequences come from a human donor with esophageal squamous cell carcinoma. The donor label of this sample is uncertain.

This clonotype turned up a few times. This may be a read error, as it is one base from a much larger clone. The CDR3 here is CTSSPEETQYF. In DNA form, the CDR3 reads TGTACCAGCAGCCCGGAGGAGACCCAGTACTTC. V usage is TRBV7-2 and J usage is TRBJ2-5; D gene ambiguous. V lost 5 bases to trimming and J lost 5 bases, with 6 bases between them. The CDR3 consists of 11 residues. Germline CDR1 and CDR2: SGHTA and FQGNSA.

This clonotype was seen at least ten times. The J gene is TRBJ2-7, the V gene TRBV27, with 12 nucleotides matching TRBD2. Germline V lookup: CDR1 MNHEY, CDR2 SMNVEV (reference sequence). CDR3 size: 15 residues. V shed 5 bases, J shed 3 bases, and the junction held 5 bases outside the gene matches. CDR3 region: CASSLRGLAGYEQYF. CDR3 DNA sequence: TGTGCCAGCAGTCTAAGGGGACTAGCGGGCTACGAGCAGTACTTC.

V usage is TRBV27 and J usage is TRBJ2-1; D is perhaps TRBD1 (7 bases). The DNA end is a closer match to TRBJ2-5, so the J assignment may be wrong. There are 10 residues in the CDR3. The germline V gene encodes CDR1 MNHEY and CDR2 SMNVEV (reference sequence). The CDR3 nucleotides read TGTGCCGCAGGGGGGGAGACCCAGTACTTC. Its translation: CAAGGETQYF.

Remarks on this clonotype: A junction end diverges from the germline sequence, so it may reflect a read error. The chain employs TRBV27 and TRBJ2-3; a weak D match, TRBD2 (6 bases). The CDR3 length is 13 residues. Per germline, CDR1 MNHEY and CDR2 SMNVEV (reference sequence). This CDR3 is CASGRPDTETQYF. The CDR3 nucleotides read TGTGCCAGCGGGAGGCCTGACACAGAGACGCAGTATTTT.

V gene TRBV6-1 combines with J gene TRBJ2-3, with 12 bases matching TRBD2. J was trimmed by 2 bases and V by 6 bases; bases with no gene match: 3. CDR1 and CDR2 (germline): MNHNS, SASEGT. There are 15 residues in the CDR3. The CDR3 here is CASRRTSGTTDTQYF. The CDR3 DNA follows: TGTGCCAGCAGAAGGACTAGCGGGACCACAGATACGCAGTATTTT.

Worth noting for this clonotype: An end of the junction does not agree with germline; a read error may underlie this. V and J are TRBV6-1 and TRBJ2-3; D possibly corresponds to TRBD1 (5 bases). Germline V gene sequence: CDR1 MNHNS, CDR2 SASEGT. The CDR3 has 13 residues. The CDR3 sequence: CASRAGIPDTQYF. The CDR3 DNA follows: TGTGCCAGCAGGGCAGGGATTCCAGATACGCAGTACTTT.

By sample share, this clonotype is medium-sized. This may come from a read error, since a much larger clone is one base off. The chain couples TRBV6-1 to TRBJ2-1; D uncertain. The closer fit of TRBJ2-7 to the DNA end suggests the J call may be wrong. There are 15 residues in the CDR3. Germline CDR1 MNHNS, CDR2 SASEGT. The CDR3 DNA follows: TGTGCCAGCAGTGAAGCCCAGGAACCCTACAATGAGCAGTACTTC. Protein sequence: CASSEAQEPYNEQYF.

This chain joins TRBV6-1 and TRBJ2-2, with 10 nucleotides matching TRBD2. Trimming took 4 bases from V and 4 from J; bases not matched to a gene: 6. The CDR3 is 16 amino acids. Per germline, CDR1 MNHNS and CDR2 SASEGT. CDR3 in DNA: TGTGCCAGCAGTGTAGCGGGAGGCCTGTTCACCGGGGAGCTGTTTTTT. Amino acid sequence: CASSVAGGLFTGELFF.

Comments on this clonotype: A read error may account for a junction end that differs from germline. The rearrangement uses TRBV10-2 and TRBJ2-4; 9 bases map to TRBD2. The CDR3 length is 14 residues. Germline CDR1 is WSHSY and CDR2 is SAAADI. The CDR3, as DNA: TGTCGCAGCGCGGGGGGGGGGGCCAAAGACATTCAGTACTTC. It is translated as CRSAGGGAKDIQYF.

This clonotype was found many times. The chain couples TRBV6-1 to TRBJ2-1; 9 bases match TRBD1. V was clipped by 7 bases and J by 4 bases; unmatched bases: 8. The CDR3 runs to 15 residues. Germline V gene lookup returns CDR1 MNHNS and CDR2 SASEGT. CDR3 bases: TGTGCCAGCATTCCCGACAGGGGGTTATACAATGAGCAGTTCTTC. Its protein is CASIPDRGLYNEQFF.

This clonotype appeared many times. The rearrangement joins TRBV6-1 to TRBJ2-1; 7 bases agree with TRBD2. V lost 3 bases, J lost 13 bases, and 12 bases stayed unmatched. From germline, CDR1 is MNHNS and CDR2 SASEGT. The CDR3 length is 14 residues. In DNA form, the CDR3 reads TGTGCCAGCAGTGAGCGCGGGAGAGAAGAGACCCAGTTCTTC. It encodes CASSERGREETQFF.

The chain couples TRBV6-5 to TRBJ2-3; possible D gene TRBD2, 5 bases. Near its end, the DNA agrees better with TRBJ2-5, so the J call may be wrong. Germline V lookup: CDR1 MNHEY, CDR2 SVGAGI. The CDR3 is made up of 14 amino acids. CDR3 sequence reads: CASKFIAFQETQYF. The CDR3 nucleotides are TGTGCCAGCAAGTTTATAGCGTTCCAAGAGACCCAGTACTTC.

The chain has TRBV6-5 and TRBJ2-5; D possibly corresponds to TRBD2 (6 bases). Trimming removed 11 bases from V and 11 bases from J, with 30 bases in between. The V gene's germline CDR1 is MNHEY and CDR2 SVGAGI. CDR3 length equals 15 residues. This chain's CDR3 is CAGGSGSRGQDTQYF. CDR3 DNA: TGTGCCGGGGGGTCCGGGAGTCGTGGCCAAGATACGCAGTACTTC.

The CDR3 loop is CASSEDAGGPEAQYF. DNA for the CDR3: TGTGCCAGCAGTGAAGACGCGGGAGGGCCAGAGGCGCAGTACTTC. V and J are TRBV6-1 and TRBJ2-1; 9 nucleotides align to TRBD2. With the DNA end fitting TRBJ2-7 better, the J assignment may be wrong. The CDR3 is made up of 15 amino acids. Germline assignment: CDR1 MNHNS and CDR2 SASEGT.

For the CDR3, the DNA is TGTCACGGCTGGGGGGAGACCGGGGAGCTGTTTTTT. This encodes CHGWGETGELFF. V gene TRBV7-9 combines with J gene TRBJ2-2, with D possibly matching TRBD2 (6 bases). CDR1 SEHNR and CDR2 FQNEAQ come from the germline V gene (reference sequence). The CDR3 extends over 12 amino acids.

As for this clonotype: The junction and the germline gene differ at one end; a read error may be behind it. The CDR3 coding sequence is TGTGCCAGCAGGACCCGGGGGACAAGAGATGCGCAGTATTTT. Translating gives CASRTRGTRDAQYF. The chain couples TRBV6-1 to TRBJ2-3, with D possibly being TRBD1 or TRBD2 (6 bases each). Germline CDR1 is MNHNS and CDR2 is SASEGT. The CDR3 sequence is 14 residues long.

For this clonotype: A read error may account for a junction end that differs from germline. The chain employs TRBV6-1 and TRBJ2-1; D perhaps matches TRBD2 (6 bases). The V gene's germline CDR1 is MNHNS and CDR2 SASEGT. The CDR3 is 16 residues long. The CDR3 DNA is TGTGCCAGCGCGGAAGGTGTGGGGGGAGCCCAAGATACGCAGTACTTT. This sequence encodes CASAEGVGGAQDTQYF.

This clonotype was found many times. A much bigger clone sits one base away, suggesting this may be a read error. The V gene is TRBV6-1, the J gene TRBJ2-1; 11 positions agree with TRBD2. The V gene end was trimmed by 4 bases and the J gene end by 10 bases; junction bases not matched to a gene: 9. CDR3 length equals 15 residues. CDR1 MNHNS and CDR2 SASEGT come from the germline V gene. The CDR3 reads CASSVTSGSLYEQFF. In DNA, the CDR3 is TGTGCCAGCAGTGTAACTAGCGGGAGTCTCTACGAGCAGTTCTTC.

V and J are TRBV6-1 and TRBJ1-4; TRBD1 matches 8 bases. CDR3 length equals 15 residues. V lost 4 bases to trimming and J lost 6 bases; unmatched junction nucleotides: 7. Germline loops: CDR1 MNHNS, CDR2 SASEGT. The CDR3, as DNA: TGTGCCAGCAGTGCGATCAGGGGGCGCGATGAAAAACTGTTTTTT. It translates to CASSAIRGRDEKLFF.

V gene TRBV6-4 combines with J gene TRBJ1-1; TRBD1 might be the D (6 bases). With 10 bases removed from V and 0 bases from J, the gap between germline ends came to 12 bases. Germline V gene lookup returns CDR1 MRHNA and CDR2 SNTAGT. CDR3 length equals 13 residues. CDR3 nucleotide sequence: TGTGCCAACCCGGACAGCGTGAACACTGAAGCTTTCTTT. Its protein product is CANPDSVNTEAFF.

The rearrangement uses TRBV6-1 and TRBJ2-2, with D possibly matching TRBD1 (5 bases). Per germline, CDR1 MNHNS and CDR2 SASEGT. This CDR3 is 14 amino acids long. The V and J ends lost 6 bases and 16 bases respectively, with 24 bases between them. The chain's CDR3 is CASSQALNTGTQFF. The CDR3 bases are TGTGCCAGCAGCCAGGCACTCAACACAGGTACGCAGTTTTTT.

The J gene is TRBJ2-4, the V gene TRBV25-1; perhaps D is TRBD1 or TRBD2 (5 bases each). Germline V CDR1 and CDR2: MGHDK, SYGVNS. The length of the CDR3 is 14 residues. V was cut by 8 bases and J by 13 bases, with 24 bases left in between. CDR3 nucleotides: TGTGCCAGCGGATTAGGGACGGGCACAGAGACGCAGTACTTC. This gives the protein CASGLGTGTETQYF.

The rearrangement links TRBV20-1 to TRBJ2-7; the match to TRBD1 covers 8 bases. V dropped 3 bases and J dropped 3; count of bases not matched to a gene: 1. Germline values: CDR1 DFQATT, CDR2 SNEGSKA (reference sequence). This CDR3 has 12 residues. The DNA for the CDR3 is TGCAGTGCTAGGGACAGGGTCTACGAGCAGTACTTC. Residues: CSARDRVYEQYF.

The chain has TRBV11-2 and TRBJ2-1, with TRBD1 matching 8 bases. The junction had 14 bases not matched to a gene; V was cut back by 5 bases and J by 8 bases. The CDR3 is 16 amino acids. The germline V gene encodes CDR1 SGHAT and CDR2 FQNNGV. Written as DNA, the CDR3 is TGTGCCAGCAGCCAGCCCCCGGACAGGGTTAGTGATGAGCAGTTCTTC. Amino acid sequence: CASSQPPDRVSDEQFF.